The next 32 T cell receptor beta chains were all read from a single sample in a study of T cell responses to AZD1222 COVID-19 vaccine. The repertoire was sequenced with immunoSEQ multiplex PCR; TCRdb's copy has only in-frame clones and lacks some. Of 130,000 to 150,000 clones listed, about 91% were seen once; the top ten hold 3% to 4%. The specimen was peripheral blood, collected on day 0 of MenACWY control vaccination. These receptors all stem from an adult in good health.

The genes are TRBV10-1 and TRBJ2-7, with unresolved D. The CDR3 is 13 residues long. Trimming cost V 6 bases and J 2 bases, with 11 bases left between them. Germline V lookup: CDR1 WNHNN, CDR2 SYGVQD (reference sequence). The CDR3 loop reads CASRGLTPYEQYF. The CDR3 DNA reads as TGCGCCAGCAGGGGCCTCACACCCTACGAGCAGTACTTC.

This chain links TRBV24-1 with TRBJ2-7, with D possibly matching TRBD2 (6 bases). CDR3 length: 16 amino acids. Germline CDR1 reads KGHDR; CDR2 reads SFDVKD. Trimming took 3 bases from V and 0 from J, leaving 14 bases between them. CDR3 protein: CATSDRAGRFSYEQYF. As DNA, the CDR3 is TGTGCCACCAGTGATCGGGCGGGACGGTTCTCCTACGAGCAGTACTTC.

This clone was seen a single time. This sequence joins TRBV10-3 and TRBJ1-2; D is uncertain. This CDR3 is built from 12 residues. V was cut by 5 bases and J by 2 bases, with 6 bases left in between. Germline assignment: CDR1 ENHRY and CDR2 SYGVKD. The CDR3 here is CAISTGNYGYTF. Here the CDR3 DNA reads TGTGCCATCAGTACCGGGAACTATGGCTACACCTTC.

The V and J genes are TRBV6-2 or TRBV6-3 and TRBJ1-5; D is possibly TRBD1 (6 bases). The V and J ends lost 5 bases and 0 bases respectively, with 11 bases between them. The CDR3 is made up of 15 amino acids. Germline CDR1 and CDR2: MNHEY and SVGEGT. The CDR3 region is CASSGTFHSNQPQHF. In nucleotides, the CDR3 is TGTGCCAGCAGTGGGACATTTCATAGCAATCAGCCCCAGCATTTT.

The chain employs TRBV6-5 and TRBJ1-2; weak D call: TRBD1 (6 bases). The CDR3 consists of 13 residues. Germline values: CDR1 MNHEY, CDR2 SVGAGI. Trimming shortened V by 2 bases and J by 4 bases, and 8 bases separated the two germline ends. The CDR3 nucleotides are TGTGCCAGCAGTTACCCAGGGGCCTATGGCTACACCTTC. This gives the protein CASSYPGAYGYTF.

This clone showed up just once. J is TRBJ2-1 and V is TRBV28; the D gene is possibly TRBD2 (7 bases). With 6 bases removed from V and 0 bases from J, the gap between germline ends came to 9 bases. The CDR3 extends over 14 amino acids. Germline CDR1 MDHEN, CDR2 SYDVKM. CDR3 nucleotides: TGTGCCAGCAGAGGGGGGGGCTCCTACAATGAGCAGTTCTTC. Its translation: CASRGGGSYNEQFF.

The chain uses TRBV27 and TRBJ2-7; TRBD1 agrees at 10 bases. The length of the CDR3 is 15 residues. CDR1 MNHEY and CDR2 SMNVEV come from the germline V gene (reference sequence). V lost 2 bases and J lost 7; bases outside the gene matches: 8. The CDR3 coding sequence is TGTGCCAGCAGTTTAGGGACAGGGGCCTTTTCAGAGCAGTACTTC. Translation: CASSLGTGAFSEQYF.

CDR3 sequence reads: CASSLDPMNTEAFF. The DNA for the CDR3 is TGTGCCAGCAGTTTGGATCCCATGAACACTGAAGCTTTCTTT. The genes are TRBV28 and TRBJ1-1; D call uncertain. Germline-derived CDR1 and CDR2 are MDHEN and SYDVKM. This CDR3 comprises 14 residues. V lost 3 bases, J lost 0 bases, and 8 bases lay in between.

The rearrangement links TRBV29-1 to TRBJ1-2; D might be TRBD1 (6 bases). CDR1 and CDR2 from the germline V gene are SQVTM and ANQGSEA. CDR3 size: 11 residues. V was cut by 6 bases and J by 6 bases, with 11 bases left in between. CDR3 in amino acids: CSVQGPHGYTF. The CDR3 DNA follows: TGCAGCGTACAGGGACCCCATGGCTACACCTTC.

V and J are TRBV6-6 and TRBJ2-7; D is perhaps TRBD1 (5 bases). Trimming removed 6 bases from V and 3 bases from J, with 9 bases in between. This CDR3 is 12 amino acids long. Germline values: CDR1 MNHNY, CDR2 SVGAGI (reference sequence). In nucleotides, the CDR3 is TGTGCCAGCAGCCCCGGACACTACGAGCAGTACTTC. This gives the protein CASSPGHYEQYF.

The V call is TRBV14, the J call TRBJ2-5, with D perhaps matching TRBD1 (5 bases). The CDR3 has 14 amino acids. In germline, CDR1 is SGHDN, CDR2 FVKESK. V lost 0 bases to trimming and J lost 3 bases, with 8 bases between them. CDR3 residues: CASSQDPREETQYF. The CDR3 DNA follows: TGTGCCAGCAGCCAAGACCCCAGGGAAGAGACCCAGTACTTC.

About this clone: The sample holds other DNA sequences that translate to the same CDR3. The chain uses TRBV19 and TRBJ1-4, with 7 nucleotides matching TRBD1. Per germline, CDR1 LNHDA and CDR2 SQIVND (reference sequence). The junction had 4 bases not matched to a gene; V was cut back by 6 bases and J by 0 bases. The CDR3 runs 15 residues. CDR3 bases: TGTGCCAGTAGCCCGGGGACAGCAACTAATGAAAAACTGTTTTTT. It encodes CASSPGTATNEKLFF.

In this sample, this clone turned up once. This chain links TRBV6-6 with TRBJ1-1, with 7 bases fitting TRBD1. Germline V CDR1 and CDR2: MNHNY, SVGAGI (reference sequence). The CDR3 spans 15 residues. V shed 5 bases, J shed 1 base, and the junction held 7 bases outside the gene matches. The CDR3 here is CASSDWDRSNTEAFF. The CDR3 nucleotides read TGTGCCAGCAGTGATTGGGACAGATCGAACACTGAAGCTTTCTTT.

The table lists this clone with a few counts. The CDR3 reads CATSRTGFGSYEQYF. In nucleotides, the CDR3 is TGTGCCACTTCGAGAACAGGGTTCGGAAGCTACGAGCAGTACTTC. This chain joins TRBV11-3 and TRBJ2-7, with a weak D call TRBD1 (6 bases). The germline V gene encodes CDR1 SGHNT and CDR2 YENEEA. This CDR3 comprises 15 residues. V lost 10 bases, J lost 3 bases, and 22 bases lay in between.

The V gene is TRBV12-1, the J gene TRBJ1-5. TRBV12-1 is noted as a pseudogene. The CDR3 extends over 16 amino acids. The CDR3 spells CASSSPDGQSNQPQHF. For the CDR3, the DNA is TGTGCCAGCAGCTCCCCTGACGGGCAGTCAAATCAGCCCCAGCATTTT.

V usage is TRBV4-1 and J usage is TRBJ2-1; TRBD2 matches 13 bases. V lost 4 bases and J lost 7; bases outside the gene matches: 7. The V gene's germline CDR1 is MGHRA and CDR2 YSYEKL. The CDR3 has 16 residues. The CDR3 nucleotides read TGCGCCAGCAGCCTTGGACTAGCGGGAGTAGGTAATGAGCAGTTCTTC. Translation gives CASSLGLAGVGNEQFF.

The CDR3 protein is CASNPTPSGGARSYNEQFF. The CDR3 DNA reads as TGCGCCAGCAACCCCACTCCCAGCGGGGGGGCCCGTTCCTACAATGAGCAGTTCTTC. This rearrangement joins TRBV5-1 to TRBJ2-1; TRBD2 matches at 10 bases. J was trimmed by 1 base and V by 6 bases; bases with no gene match: 16. Per the germline V gene, CDR1 is SGHRS and CDR2 is YFSETQ. The CDR3 runs to 19 residues.

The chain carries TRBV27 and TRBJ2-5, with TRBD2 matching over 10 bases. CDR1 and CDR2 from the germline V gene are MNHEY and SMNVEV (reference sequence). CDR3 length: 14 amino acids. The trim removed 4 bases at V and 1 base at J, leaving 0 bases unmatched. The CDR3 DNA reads TGTGCCAGCAGTTGGACTAGCGGCCAAGAGACCCAGTACTTC. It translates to CASSWTSGQETQYF.

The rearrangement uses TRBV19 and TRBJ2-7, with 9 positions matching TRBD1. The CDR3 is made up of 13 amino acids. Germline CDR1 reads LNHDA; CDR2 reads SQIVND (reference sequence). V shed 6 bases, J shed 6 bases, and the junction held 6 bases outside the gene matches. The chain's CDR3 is CASRSGTGREQYF. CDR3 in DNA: TGTGCCAGTAGATCCGGGACAGGGCGCGAGCAGTACTTC.

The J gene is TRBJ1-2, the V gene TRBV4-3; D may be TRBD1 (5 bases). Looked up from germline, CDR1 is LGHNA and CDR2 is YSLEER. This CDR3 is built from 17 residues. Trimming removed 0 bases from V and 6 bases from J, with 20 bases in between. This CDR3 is CASSQDKGDGIYDGYTF. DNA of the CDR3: TGCGCCAGCAGCCAAGATAAAGGGGACGGAATCTATGATGGCTACACCTTC.

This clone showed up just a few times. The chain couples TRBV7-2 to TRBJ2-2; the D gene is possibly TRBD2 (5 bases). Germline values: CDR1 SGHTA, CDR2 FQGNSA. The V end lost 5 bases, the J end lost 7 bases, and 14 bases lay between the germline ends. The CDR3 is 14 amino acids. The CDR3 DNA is TGTGCCAGCAGCCCAGAAGCGGTCCGCGGGGAGCTGTTTTTT. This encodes CASSPEAVRGELFF.

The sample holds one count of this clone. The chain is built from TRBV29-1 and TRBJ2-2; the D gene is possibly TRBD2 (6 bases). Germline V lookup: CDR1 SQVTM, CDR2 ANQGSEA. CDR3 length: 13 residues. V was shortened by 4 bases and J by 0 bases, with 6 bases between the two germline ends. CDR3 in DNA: TGCAGCGTTGCGGGAGCGAACACCGGGGAGCTGTTTTTT. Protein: CSVAGANTGELFF.

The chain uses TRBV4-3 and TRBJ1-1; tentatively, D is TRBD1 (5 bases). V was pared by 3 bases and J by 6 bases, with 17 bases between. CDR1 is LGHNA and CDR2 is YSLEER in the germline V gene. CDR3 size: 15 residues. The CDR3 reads CASSQGRGGESEAFF. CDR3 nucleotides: TGCGCCAGCAGCCAGGGAAGGGGAGGTGAGTCTGAAGCTTTCTTT.

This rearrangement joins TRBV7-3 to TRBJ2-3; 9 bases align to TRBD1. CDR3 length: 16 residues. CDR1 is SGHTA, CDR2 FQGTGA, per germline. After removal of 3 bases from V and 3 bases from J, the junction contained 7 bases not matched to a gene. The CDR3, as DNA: TGTGCCAGCAGCTTCTCCCGGGACAGGGTGACAGATACGCAGTATTTT. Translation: CASSFSRDRVTDTQYF.

The CDR3 is CASSQEGLSYNEQFF. Here the CDR3 DNA reads TGTGCCAGCAGCCAAGAGGGTCTCTCCTACAATGAGCAGTTCTTC. The chain carries TRBV3-1 (or the pseudogene TRBV3-2) and TRBJ2-1; D is unresolved. The CDR3 runs 15 residues. The ends were cut back, 0 bases at V and 0 bases at J, with 6 bases in the middle. CDR1 LGHDT and CDR2 YNNKEL come from the germline V gene (reference sequence).

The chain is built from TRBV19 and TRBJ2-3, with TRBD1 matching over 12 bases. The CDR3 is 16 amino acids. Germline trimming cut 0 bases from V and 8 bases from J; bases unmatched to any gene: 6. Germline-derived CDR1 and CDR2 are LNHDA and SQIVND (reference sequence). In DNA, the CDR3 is TGTGCCAGTAGTATAGATGGGACAGGGGGCAGGGTTACGCAGTATTTT. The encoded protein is CASSIDGTGGRVTQYF. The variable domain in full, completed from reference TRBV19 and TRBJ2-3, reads DGGITQSPKYLFRKEGQNVTLSCEQNLNHDAMYWYRQDPGQGLRLIYYSQIVNDFQKGDIAEGYSVSREKKESFPLTVTSAQKNPTAFYLCASSIDGTGGRVTQYFGPGTRLTVL.

CDR3 DNA sequence: TGTGCCAGCAGTCTTACAGGGGGCTGGGGCTACACCTTC. It translates to CASSLTGGWGYTF. The V gene is TRBV27, the J gene TRBJ1-2; 9 positions match TRBD1. Germline V gene lookup returns CDR1 MNHEY and CDR2 SMNVEV (reference sequence). The CDR3 covers 13 residues. The junction had 6 bases not matched to a gene; V was cut back by 5 bases and J by 8 bases.

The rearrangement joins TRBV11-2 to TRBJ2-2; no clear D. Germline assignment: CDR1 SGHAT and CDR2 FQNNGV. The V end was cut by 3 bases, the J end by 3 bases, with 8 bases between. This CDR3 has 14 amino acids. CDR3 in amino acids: CASSLIRYTGELFF. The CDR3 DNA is TGTGCCAGCAGCTTGATAAGATACACCGGGGAGCTGTTTTTT.

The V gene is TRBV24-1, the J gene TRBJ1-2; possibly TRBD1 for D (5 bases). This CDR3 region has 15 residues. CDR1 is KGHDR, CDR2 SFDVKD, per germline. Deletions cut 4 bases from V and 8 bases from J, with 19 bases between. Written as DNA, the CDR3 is TGTGCCACCAGTGAAAATGCGTGGGGCCCGGGGGGCTACACCTTC. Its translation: CATSENAWGPGGYTF.

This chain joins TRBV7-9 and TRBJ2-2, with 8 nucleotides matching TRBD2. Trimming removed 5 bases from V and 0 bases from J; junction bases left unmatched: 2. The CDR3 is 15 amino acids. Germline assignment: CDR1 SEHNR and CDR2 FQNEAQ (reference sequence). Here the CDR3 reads CASSLGGANTGELFF. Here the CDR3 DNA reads TGTGCCAGCAGCCTCGGGGGGGCGAACACCGGGGAGCTGTTTTTT.

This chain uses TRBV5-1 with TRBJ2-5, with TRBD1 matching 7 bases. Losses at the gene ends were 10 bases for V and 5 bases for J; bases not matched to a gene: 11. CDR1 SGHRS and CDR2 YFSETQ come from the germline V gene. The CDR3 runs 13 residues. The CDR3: CACSQGSGETQYF. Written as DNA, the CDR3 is TGCGCCTGCTCACAGGGGTCCGGGGAGACCCAGTACTTC.

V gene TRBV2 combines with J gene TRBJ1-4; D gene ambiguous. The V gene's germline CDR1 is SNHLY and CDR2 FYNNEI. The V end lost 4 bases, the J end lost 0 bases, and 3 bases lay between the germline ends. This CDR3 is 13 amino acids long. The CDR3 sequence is CASSGATNEKLFF. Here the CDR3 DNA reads TGTGCCAGCAGTGGGGCAACTAATGAAAAACTGTTTTTT.